One sample yielded the 15 T cell receptor beta chains listed below, sequenced in a study of blood T cell repertoires in COVID-19 (dated by TCRdb to 2020 to 2022). Libraries were constructed by the immunoSEQ multiplex PCR assay. TCRdb took over this immuneACCESS table, retaining in-frame rearrangements with V and J assigned. Such tables are incomplete; in checked studies, under half of the missing clones stem from an unresolved V gene, and the remainder is unexplained. The sample has fewer than 250,000 clones on record, 84% of them singletons. Around 7.3% of the sample lies in the top ten. Sequencing was performed on peripheral blood. These receptors were collected from a woman aged 45 to 65 with active or convalescent COVID-19.

CDR3 protein: CASSITGSKGYTF. DNA for the CDR3: TGTGCCAGTAGTATAACCGGGAGTAAGGGCTACACCTTC. The chain combines TRBV19 with TRBJ1-2, with unresolved D. Trimming left V 2 bases short and J 8 bases short, with 12 bases between. CDR1 LNHDA and CDR2 SQIVND come from the germline V gene (reference sequence). The CDR3 has 13 residues.

V and J are TRBV28 and TRBJ1-2; D is undetermined. Trimming pared 4 bases from V and 8 bases from J, leaving 8 bases between. CDR3 length equals 11 residues. Germline CDR1 reads MDHEN; CDR2 reads SYDVKM. The CDR3 is CASSSPQGYTF. The CDR3 DNA reads TGTGCCAGCAGTTCCCCCCAGGGCTACACCTTC.

This chain connects TRBV6-5 to TRBJ1-5, with a tentative D call TRBD1 (6 bases). The CDR3 has 15 amino acids. V was cut by 8 bases and J by 4 bases, with 18 bases left in between. Germline CDR1 is MNHEY and CDR2 is SVGAGI. CDR3 sequence: CASQQGSYRNQPQHF. As DNA, the CDR3 is TGTGCCAGCCAACAGGGATCGTATCGTAATCAGCCCCAGCATTTT.

The chain employs TRBV10-2 and TRBJ2-7; 7 bases are shared with TRBD1. The ends lost 8 bases at V and 3 bases at J; junction bases unmatched: 7. Germline V CDR1 and CDR2: WSHSY, SAAADI. The CDR3 sequence is 13 residues long. CDR3 in amino acids: CASRGGQFYEQYF. CDR3 in DNA: TGCGCCAGCCGTGGGGGACAGTTCTACGAGCAGTACTTC.

This clone was observed at least ten times. The J gene is TRBJ1-5, the V gene TRBV28, with a weak D call TRBD1 (5 bases). CDR3 length: 14 residues. V lost 6 bases to trimming and J lost 3 bases, with 12 bases between them. Germline loops: CDR1 MDHEN, CDR2 SYDVKM. For the CDR3, the DNA is TGTGCCAGCAGGAAACGACAGTACAATCAGCCCCAGCATTTT. This codes for CASRKRQYNQPQHF. Full variable domain (remainder filled in from reference TRBV28 and TRBJ1-5): DVKVTQSSRYLVKRTGEKVFLECVQDMDHENMFWYRQDPGLGLRLIYFSYDVKMKEKGDIPEGYSVSREKKERFSLILESASTNQTSMYLCASRKRQYNQPQHFGDGTRLSIL.

The chain joins TRBV6-1 to TRBJ1-1, with D possibly being TRBD1 (6 bases). The CDR3 consists of 14 residues. The V end lost 2 bases, the J end lost 5 bases, and 12 bases lay between the germline ends. CDR1 and CDR2 from the germline V gene are MNHNS and SASEGT. CDR3 sequence (DNA): TGTGCCAGCAGTGAAACAGGGATTATTACTGAAGCTTTCTTT. Its protein product is CASSETGIITEAFF.

The genes are TRBV9 and TRBJ2-5, with 13 bases fitting TRBD2. V shed 4 bases, J shed 4 bases, and the junction held 4 bases outside the gene matches. This CDR3 has 15 amino acids. CDR1 and CDR2 from the germline V gene are SGDLS and YYNGEE. Here the CDR3 reads CASSTSGRARETQYF. The CDR3 coding sequence is TGTGCCAGCAGCACTAGCGGGAGGGCGAGAGAGACCCAGTACTTC.

The chain couples TRBV19 to TRBJ1-3; 7 nucleotides align to TRBD1. Germline V CDR1 and CDR2: LNHDA, SQIVND (reference sequence). This CDR3 contains 16 residues. V lost 6 bases and J lost 0; bases outside the gene matches: 8. The CDR3 bases are TGTGCCAGTAGGCCTACAGGGGTGAGCTCTGGAAACACCATATATTTT. Translating it yields CASRPTGVSSGNTIYF. Looking up the rest from reference TRBV19 and TRBJ1-3 gives the full variable domain: DGGITQSPKYLFRKEGQNVTLSCEQNLNHDAMYWYRQDPGQGLRLIYYSQIVNDFQKGDIAEGYSVSREKKESFPLTVTSAQKNPTAFYLCASRPTGVSSGNTIYFGEGSWLTVV.

The genes are TRBV27 and TRBJ1-6, with no clear D. The germline V gene has CDR1 MNHEY and CDR2 SMNVEV (reference sequence). Trimming took 3 bases from V and 7 from J, leaving 13 bases between them. The CDR3 contains 15 residues. CDR3 region: CASSLAFIINSPLHF. The CDR3 bases are TGTGCCAGCAGTTTGGCCTTCATAATCAATTCACCCCTCCACTTT.

The chain recombines TRBV3-1 (or the pseudogene TRBV3-2) with TRBJ1-4; TRBD1 aligns across 10 bases. V shed 0 bases, J shed 7 bases, and the junction held 5 bases outside the gene matches. The CDR3 loop spans 16 amino acids. Germline assignment: CDR1 LGHDT and CDR2 YNNKEL (reference sequence). The CDR3 is CASSQESGTGAEKLFF. The CDR3 DNA reads TGTGCCAGCAGCCAAGAAAGCGGGACAGGGGCTGAAAAACTGTTTTTT.

The CDR3 spells CASSASKYLNEQFF. In DNA form, the CDR3 reads TGTGCCAGCAGTGCTTCGAAGTACCTAAATGAGCAGTTCTTC. V is TRBV6-6 and J is TRBJ2-1, with D hard to call. CDR3 length equals 14 residues. CDR1 is MNHNY and CDR2 is SVGAGI in the germline V gene (reference sequence). The V gene lost 5 bases and the J gene lost 7 bases, with 15 bases spanning the gap.

The V gene is TRBV18, the J gene TRBJ2-7; TRBD1 agrees at 8 bases. Germline V gene sequence: CDR1 KGHSH, CDR2 LQKENI. The CDR3 consists of 16 residues. The V and J ends lost 0 bases and 1 base, in that order; junction bases with no gene match: 5. The CDR3 here is CASSPPEQGVSYEQYF. The CDR3 DNA sequence: TGTGCCAGCTCACCACCGGAACAGGGGGTGTCCTACGAGCAGTACTTC.

The V gene is TRBV18, the J gene TRBJ2-3; D might be TRBD1 (6 bases). In germline, CDR1 is KGHSH, CDR2 LQKENI. Trimming took off 2 bases at V and 0 bases at J, with 9 bases between the two ends. This CDR3 has 15 residues. The CDR3 is CASSPDGQSTDTQYF. In DNA, the CDR3 is TGTGCCAGCTCACCAGATGGACAGAGCACAGATACGCAGTATTTT.

J is TRBJ2-5 and V is TRBV3-1 (or the pseudogene TRBV3-2); a possible D gene is TRBD1 (5 bases). This CDR3 has 15 residues. Trimming cost V 2 bases and J 5 bases, with 15 bases left between them. Germline loops: CDR1 LGHDT, CDR2 YNNKEL (reference sequence). The CDR3 DNA is TGTGCCAGCAGCCAAAGGACAACGGGTGGGGAGACCCAGTACTTC. Protein product: CASSQRTTGGETQYF.

The V and J genes are TRBV14 and TRBJ2-1, with 9 nucleotides matching TRBD2. The CDR3 loop spans 15 amino acids. Germline values: CDR1 SGHDN, CDR2 FVKESK. J gave up 2 bases and V 4 bases, and 3 bases lay outside the gene matches. CDR3: CASSPSGATYNEQFF. CDR3 sequence (DNA): TGTGCCAGCAGCCCTAGCGGGGCAACCTACAATGAGCAGTTCTTC.